The 6 T cell receptor beta chains below come from one sample, sequenced in a study of CD8 T cells in Susac syndrome. About 0.5 to 1 ug RNA was reverse transcribed with random hexamers. TCRdb used MiXCR to reprocess the immunoSEQ multiplex PCR reads, holding one entry per CDR3 protein. The table has 200,000 to 250,000 distinct CDR3 sequences, 85% to 95% seen once. Sequencing was performed on CD4+ T cells from PBMCs. The receptors were gathered from a human donor with Susac syndrome.

The V call is TRBV21-1, the J call TRBJ2-4; TRBD1, the D gene given by the table, was not confirmed from the DNA. TRBV21-1 represents a pseudogene. CDR3 size: 15 residues. CDR3 residues: CASSKGQAAKNIQYF. CDR3 coding DNA: TGTGCCAGCAGCAAGGGACAGGCAGCCAAAAACATTCAGTACTTC.

V gene TRBV18 combines with J gene TRBJ1-1; 7 nucleotides align to TRBD1. The germline CDR1 and CDR2 sequences are KGHSH and LQKENI. The CDR3 covers 14 residues. V shed 2 bases and J 4 bases; nucleotides not matched to a gene: 4. The CDR3 DNA is TGTGCCAGCTCACCAGCTAGGACAGGCACTGAAGCTTTCTTT. Translated: CASSPARTGTEAFF.

This chain uses TRBV6-6 with TRBJ2-5, with D perhaps being TRBD1 or TRBD2 (6 bases each). V dropped 2 bases and J dropped 2 bases, with 12 bases sitting between them. The CDR3 has 15 residues. Germline CDR1 MNHNY, CDR2 SVGAGI (reference sequence). The CDR3 spells CASSYGGGGQETQYF. Here the CDR3 DNA reads TGTGCCAGCAGTTACGGAGGGGGAGGTCAAGAGACCCAGTACTTC.

V gene TRBV29-1 combines with J gene TRBJ1-2; TRBD1 matches 7 bases. The CDR3 covers 13 residues. V trimming: 7 bases; J trimming: 3 bases; junction bases outside the gene matches: 8. CDR1 and CDR2 from the germline V gene are SQVTM and ANQGSEA. This chain's CDR3 is CSALDRSHYGYTF. CDR3 DNA: TGCAGCGCCTTGGACAGGTCCCACTATGGCTACACCTTC.

The chain has TRBV5-6 and TRBJ2-1; possibly TRBD2 for D (6 bases). CDR3 length: 13 amino acids. V lost 4 bases to trimming and J lost 6 bases, with 11 bases between them. The germline gives CDR1 SGHDT, CDR2 YYEEEE. The CDR3 DNA sequence: TGTGCCAGCAGCATGACTAGTGCCAATGAGCAGTTCTTC. This sequence encodes CASSMTSANEQFF.

This chain links TRBV12-3 or TRBV12-4 with TRBJ2-5, with a weak D call TRBD2 (6 bases). Deletions cut 5 bases from V and 12 bases from J, with 28 bases between. CDR3 size: 16 residues. CDR3 sequence (DNA): TGTGCCAGCAGTCTTAGAGACGGGACTGAACTCCCTATCGAGTACTTC. This sequence encodes CASSLRDGTELPIEYF.